This TCR beta chain was sequenced in a study of shared clonotypes between healthy human individuals. Study-level results: What rarefaction showed was incomplete sorted-subset sequencing despite large depth.

Germline V lookup: CDR1 GTSNPN, CDR2 SVGIG (reference sequence). CDR3 length equals 12 residues. V lost 0 bases to trimming and J lost 6 bases, with 8 bases between them. Worth noting for this clone: The antigen is unknown. The sample holds other DNA sequences that translate to the same CDR3.

CD4+ cell separation produced CD45RA+ naive and CD45RA-negative memory subsets. Method: immunoSEQ multiplex PCR; TCRdb's copy keeps in-frame clones and lacks some. The sample lists around 2.3 million clones; approximately 94% were seen once. This TCR was sampled from a man between 18 and 29 years old in good health. The material sequenced was naive CD4+ T cells sorted from blood. Subset in this sample: CD45RA+ positively selected. The chain links TRBV30 to TRBJ1-1; D is perhaps TRBD1 (6 bases). The CDR3 DNA reads TGTGCCTGGAGTGTACGGGGGCCTGAAGCTTTCTTT. It is translated as CAWSVRGPEAFF. Supplemented by reference TRBV30 and TRBJ1-1, the full variable domain reads SQTIHQWPATLVQPVGSPLSLECTVEGTSNPNLYWYRQAAGRGLQLLFYSVGIGQISSEVPQNLSASRPQDRQFILSSKKLLLSDSGFYLCAWSVRGPEAFFGQGTRLTVV.